Sequencing of this T cell receptor (beta chain) was carried out in a study of blood T cells in healthy people across ages. Study results and caveats: Calculation of diversity from one million T cells yielded estimates considered to be underestimates. Across the age range, TCR beta diversity per million T cells fell in a roughly linear way.

Trimming at V came to 0 bases and at J to 4 bases, leaving 15 bases not matched to a gene. In germline, CDR1 is DFQATT, CDR2 SNEGSKA (reference sequence). This CDR3 region has 19 residues. As to this clonotype: Its antigen is not known.

Using a J-beta primer mix together with a sample-barcoded 5' primer, a second PCR was run for roughly 7 to 12 cycles. Template switching added a 12-random-nucleotide identifier to every cDNA molecule. TCRdb ran MiXCR on the 5' RACE reads and lists one entry per CDR3 protein. Among roughly 2 million distinct CDR3 sequences listed, less than 50% were seen once. The sample taken for sequencing was blood. This TCR was sampled from a woman in her 40s in good health. The chain employs TRBV20-1 and TRBJ2-1; 10 bases are shared with TRBD2. The CDR3 nucleotides read TGCAGTGCTAGAGATGCTGGGGGGGTCATAGCGGGGGGTTACAATGAGCAGTTCTTC. This translates into CSARDAGGVIAGGYNEQFF.